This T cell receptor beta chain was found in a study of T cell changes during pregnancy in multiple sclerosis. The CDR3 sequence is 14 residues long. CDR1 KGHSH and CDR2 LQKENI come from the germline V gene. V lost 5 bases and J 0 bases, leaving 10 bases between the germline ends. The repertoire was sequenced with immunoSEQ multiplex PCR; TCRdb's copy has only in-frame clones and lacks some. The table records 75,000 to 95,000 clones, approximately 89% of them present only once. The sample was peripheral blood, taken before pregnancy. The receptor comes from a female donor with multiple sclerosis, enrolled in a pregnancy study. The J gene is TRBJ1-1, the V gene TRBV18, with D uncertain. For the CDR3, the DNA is TGTGCCAGCTCAAAAATCCTTATGAACACTGAAGCTTTCTTT. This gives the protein CASSKILMNTEAFF.